Below are 14 T cell receptor beta chains sequenced from a single sample in a study of blood T cell repertoires in COVID-19. TCRdb's table, derived via immunoSEQ multiplex PCR, lists solely in-frame clones and lacks some. The sample has hundreds of thousands of clones, about 89% seen once. The sequenced sample consisted of peripheral blood. These receptors all stem from a woman under 40 with acute or convalescent COVID-19.

The chain recombines TRBV19 with TRBJ1-2; weak D call: TRBD1 (6 bases). Trimming took off 10 bases at V and 0 bases at J, with 18 bases between the two ends. Germline V CDR1 and CDR2: LNHDA, SQIVND (reference sequence). The CDR3 length is 15 residues. The CDR3 region is CATTLLGAANYGYTF. The CDR3 bases are TGTGCCACCACACTTTTGGGGGCGGCTAACTATGGCTACACCTTC.

The V gene is TRBV9, the J gene TRBJ2-1; 8 bases fit TRBD2. Germline-derived CDR1 and CDR2 are SGDLS and YYNGEE. There are 15 residues in the CDR3. V shed 4 bases, J shed 3 bases, and the junction held 6 bases outside the gene matches. The chain's CDR3 is CASSPAGTSYNEQFF. The CDR3 region has the DNA TGTGCCAGCAGCCCCGCCGGGACTAGCTACAATGAGCAGTTCTTC.

This chain joins TRBV19 and TRBJ2-5, with 9 bases that match TRBD2. The CDR3 contains 14 residues. Germline CDR1 LNHDA, CDR2 SQIVND (reference sequence). The V gene end was trimmed by 6 bases and the J gene end by 5 bases; junction bases not matched to a gene: 7. This chain's CDR3 is CASSTGLASETQYF. In DNA, the CDR3 is TGTGCCAGTAGCACCGGACTAGCGAGCGAGACCCAGTACTTC.

The chain carries TRBV7-3 and TRBJ2-1, with 9 bases lining up with TRBD1. This CDR3 contains 15 residues. Per germline, CDR1 SGHTA and CDR2 FQGTGA. V lost 5 bases to trimming and J lost 7 bases; unmatched junction nucleotides: 9. CDR3: CASSPLQGAGNEQFF. The CDR3 nucleotides are TGTGCCAGCAGCCCACTACAGGGGGCGGGGAATGAGCAGTTCTTC.

The count of this clone is one. The rearrangement uses TRBV18 and TRBJ2-3, with TRBD1 matching over 7 bases. The CDR3 covers 14 residues. Germline V gene lookup returns CDR1 KGHSH and CDR2 LQKENI. Trimming at V came to 6 bases and at J to 3 bases, leaving 6 bases not matched to a gene. The chain's CDR3 is CASSRTGGTDTQYF. The DNA of the CDR3 is TGTGCCAGCTCGAGGACAGGTGGGACAGATACGCAGTATTTT.

This chain uses TRBV6-1 with TRBJ2-1; D remains unclear. CDR1 is MNHNS and CDR2 is SASEGT in the germline V gene. V lost 5 bases and J lost 2, with 7 bases in between. The CDR3 consists of 13 residues. CDR3 sequence: CASSPLPYNEQFF. The CDR3 DNA sequence: TGTGCCAGCAGTCCCCTCCCCTACAATGAGCAGTTCTTC.

V is TRBV10-2 and J is TRBJ1-5; no definite D call. Deletions cut 5 bases from V and 6 bases from J, with 20 bases between. Germline assignment: CDR1 WSHSY and CDR2 SAAADI. The CDR3 has 16 amino acids. The CDR3: CASSPNSPARGQPQHF. The CDR3 DNA reads TGCGCCAGCAGTCCTAACTCCCCCGCGCGGGGTCAGCCCCAGCATTTT.

The chain combines TRBV4-1 with TRBJ2-3; 9 bases fit TRBD2. V lost 0 bases, J lost 0 bases, and 4 bases stayed unmatched. CDR1 and CDR2 from the germline V gene are MGHRA and YSYEKL. The CDR3 totals 17 residues. CDR3 coding DNA: TGCGCCAGCAGCCAAGAGGGCGGGGGGGCGAGCACAGATACGCAGTATTTT. It encodes CASSQEGGGASTDTQYF.

This clone appeared once. The chain combines TRBV15 with TRBJ1-2, with 7 bases fitting TRBD1. V dropped 0 bases and J dropped 9; count of bases not matched to a gene: 16. The CDR3 is 17 amino acids. Per the germline V gene, CDR1 is LNHNV and CDR2 is YYDKDF (reference sequence). The CDR3 sequence: CATSRDLPGTVLMSYTF. CDR3 DNA: TGTGCCACCAGCAGAGATCTGCCCGGGACAGTCCTTATGAGCTACACCTTC.

The V and J genes are TRBV30 and TRBJ2-1, with TRBD1 matching 9 bases. Germline loops: CDR1 GTSNPN, CDR2 SVGIG (reference sequence). The length of the CDR3 is 15 residues. Unmatched junction bases numbered 9, after V lost 0 bases and J lost 9 bases. As DNA, the CDR3 is TGTGCCTGGAGTGTACGTTGGGACAGGGTGGGTGAGCAGTTCTTC. It yields the protein CAWSVRWDRVGEQFF. The full variable domain, in which reference TRBV30 and TRBJ2-1 provide the parts outside the CDR3, is SQTIHQWPATLVQPVGSPLSLECTVEGTSNPNLYWYRQAAGRGLQLLFYSVGIGQISSEVPQNLSASRPQDRQFILSSKKLLLSDSGFYLCAWSVRWDRVGEQFFGPGTRLTVL.

V and J are TRBV12-5 and TRBJ2-3; TRBD2 agrees at 9 bases. The V segment lost 5 bases and the J segment 2 bases; nucleotides outside the gene matches: 8. The CDR3 has 16 residues. In germline, CDR1 is LGHNT, CDR2 FRNRAP. The CDR3 sequence is CASGATSGRHTDTQYF. The CDR3, as DNA: TGTGCTAGTGGTGCGACTAGCGGACGACACACAGATACGCAGTATTTT.

The chain carries TRBV6-5 and TRBJ2-2; D remains unclear. There are 15 residues in the CDR3. Trimming took 8 bases from V and 0 from J, leaving 13 bases between them. Germline CDR1 and CDR2: MNHEY and SVGAGI. DNA for the CDR3: TGTGCCAGCTCCCAAGCTCGGGCGAACACCGGGGAGCTGTTTTTT. This codes for CASSQARANTGELFF.

CDR3 amino acids: CATSVREQYF. Written as DNA, the CDR3 is TGTGCCACCAGTGTCCGGGAGCAGTACTTC. The J gene is TRBJ2-7, the V gene TRBV24-1; no clear D gene. V was pared by 5 bases and J by 7 bases, with 5 bases between. Germline CDR1 reads KGHDR; CDR2 reads SFDVKD. The CDR3 has 10 residues.

The CDR3, as DNA: TGTGCCAGCAGCCCAAGGACTAGCGGGGGTTACGAGCAGTACTTC. Encoded protein: CASSPRTSGGYEQYF. The chain has TRBV13 and TRBJ2-7, with TRBD2 identical over 13 bases. The CDR3 loop spans 15 amino acids. V shed 5 bases and J 4 bases; nucleotides not matched to a gene: 5. CDR1 and CDR2 from the germline V gene are PRHDT and FYEKMQ (reference sequence).